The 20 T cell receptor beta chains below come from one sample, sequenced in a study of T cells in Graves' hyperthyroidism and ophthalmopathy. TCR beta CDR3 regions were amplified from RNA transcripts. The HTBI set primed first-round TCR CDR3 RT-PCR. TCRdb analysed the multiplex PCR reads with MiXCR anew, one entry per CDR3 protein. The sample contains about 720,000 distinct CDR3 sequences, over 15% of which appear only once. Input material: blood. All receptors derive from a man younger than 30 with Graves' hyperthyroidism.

The chain's CDR3 is CASSLRTSGRALTDTQYF. CDR3 nucleotides: TGTGCCAGTAGTCTTCGGACTAGCGGGAGGGCCCTCACAGATACGCAGTATTTT. This chain joins TRBV19 and TRBJ2-3; 15 nucleotides line up with TRBD2. Germline loops: CDR1 LNHDA, CDR2 SQIVND (reference sequence). V gave up 5 bases and J gave up 2 bases; unmatched junction bases: 8. This CDR3 comprises 18 residues.

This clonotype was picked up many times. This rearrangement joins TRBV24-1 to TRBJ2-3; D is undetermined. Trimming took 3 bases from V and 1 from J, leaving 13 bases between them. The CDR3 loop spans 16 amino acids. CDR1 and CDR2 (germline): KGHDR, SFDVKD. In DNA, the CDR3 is TGTGCCACCAGTGATCCTGGGGTAGAGGGCACAGATACGCAGTATTTT. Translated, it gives CATSDPGVEGTDTQYF.

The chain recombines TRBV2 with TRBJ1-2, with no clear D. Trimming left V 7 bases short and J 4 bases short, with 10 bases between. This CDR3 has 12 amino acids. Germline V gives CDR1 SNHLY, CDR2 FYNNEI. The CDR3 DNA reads TGTGCCAGCAAGCCTCAGGTCTATGGCTACACCTTC. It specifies CASKPQVYGYTF.

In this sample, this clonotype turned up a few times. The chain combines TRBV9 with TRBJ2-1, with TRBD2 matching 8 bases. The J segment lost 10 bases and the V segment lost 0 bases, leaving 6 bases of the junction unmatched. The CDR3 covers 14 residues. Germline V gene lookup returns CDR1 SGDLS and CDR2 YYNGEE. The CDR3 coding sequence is TGTGCCAGCAGCGTAGCCCCGGGACTAGAAGAGCAGTTCTTC. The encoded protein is CASSVAPGLEEQFF.

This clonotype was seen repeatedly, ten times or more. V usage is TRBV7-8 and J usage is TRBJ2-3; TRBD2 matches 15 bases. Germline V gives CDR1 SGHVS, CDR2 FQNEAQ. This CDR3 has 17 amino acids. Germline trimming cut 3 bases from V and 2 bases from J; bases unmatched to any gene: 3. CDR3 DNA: TGTGCCAGCAGCTTCGGACTAGCGGGGGGGAACACAGATACGCAGTATTTT. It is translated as CASSFGLAGGNTDTQYF.

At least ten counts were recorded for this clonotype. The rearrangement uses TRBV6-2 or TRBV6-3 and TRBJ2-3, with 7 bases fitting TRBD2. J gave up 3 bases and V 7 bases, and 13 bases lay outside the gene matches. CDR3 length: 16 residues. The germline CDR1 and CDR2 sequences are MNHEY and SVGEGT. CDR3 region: CASTLRTSSPTDTQYF. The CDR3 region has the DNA TGTGCCAGCACCCTGAGGACTAGTTCCCCGACAGATACGCAGTATTTT.

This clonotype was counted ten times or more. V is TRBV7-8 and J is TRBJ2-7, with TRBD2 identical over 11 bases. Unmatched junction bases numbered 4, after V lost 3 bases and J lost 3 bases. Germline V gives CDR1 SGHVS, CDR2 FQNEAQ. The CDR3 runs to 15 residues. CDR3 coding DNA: TGTGCCAGCAGCTTTACTAGCGGGAGAGACTACGAGCAGTACTTC. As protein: CASSFTSGRDYEQYF.

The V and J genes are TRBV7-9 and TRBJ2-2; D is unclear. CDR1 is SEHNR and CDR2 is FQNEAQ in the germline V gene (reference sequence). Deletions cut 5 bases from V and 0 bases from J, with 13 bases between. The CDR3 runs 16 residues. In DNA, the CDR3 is TGTGCCAGCAGCCACCTTCCGACAACGAACACCGGGGAGCTGTTTTTT. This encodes CASSHLPTTNTGELFF.

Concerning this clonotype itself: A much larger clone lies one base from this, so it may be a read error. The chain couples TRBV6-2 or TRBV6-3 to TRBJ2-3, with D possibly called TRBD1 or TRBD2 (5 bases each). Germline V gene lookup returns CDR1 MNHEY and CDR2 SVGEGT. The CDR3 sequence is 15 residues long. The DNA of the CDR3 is TGTGCCAGCATTAGGGCTAGCCGCAGCACAGGTACGCAGTATTTT. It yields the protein CASIRASRSTGTQYF.

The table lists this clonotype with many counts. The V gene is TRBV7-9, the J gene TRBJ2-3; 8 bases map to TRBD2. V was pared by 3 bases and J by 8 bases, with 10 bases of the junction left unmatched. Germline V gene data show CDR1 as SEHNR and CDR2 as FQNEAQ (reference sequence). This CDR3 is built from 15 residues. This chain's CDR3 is CASSLTTGGATTQYF. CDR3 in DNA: TGTGCCAGCAGCTTGACGACGGGAGGGGCGACTACGCAGTATTTT.

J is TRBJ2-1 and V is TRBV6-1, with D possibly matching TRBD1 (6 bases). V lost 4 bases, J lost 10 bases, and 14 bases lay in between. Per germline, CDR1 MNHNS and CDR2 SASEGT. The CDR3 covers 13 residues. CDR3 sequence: CASSGTVKDEQFF. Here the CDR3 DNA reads TGTGCCAGCAGTGGGACAGTAAAGGACGAGCAGTTCTTC.

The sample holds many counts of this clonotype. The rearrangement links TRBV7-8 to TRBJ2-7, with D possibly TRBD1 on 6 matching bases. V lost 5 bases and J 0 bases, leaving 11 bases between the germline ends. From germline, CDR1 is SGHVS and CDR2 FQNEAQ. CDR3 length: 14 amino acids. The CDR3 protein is CASSVGGPSYEQYF. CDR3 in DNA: TGTGCCAGCAGCGTAGGGGGTCCCTCCTACGAGCAGTACTTC.

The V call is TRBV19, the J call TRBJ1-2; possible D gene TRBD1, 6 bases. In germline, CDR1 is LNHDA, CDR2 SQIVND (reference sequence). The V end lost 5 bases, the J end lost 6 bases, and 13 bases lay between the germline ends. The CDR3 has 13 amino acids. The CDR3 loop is CASSLQGNNGYTF. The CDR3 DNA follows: TGTGCCAGTAGTCTTCAGGGGAATAATGGCTACACCTTC.

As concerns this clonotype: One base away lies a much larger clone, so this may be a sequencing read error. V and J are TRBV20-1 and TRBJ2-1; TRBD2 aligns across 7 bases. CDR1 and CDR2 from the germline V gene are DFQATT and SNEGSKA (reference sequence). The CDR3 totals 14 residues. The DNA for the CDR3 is TGCACGCCTACCACGCTAGCGGCCTACGATGAGCAGTTCTTC. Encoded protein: CTPTTLAAYDEQFF.

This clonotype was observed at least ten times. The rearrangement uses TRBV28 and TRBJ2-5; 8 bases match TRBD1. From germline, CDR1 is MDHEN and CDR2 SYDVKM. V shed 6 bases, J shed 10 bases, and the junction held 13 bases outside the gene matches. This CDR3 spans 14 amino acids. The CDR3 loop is CASSKPDRERGQYF. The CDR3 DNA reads TGTGCCAGCAGCAAACCGGACAGGGAGAGGGGCCAGTACTTC.

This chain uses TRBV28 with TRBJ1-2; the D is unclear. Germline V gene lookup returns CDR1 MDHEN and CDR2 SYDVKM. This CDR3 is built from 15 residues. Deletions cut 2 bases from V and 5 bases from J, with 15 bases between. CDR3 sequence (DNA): TGTGCCAGCAGTTTACTTGGACGGACCGCTTATGGCTACACCTTC. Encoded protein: CASSLLGRTAYGYTF.

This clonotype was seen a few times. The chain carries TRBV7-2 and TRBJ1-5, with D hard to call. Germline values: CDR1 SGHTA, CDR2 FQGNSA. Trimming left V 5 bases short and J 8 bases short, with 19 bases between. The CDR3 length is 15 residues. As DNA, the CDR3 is TGTGCCAGCAGCCCCTGGCCTCACCGGTGGGAGCCCCAGCATTTT. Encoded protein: CASSPWPHRWEPQHF.

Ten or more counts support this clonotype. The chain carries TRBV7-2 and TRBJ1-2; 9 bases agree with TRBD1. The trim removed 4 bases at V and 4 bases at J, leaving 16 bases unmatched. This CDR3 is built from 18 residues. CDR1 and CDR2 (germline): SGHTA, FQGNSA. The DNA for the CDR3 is TGTGCCAGCAGCTCCCTAGGGGGACAGGGAGGGGCGGGCTATGGCTACACCTTC. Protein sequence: CASSSLGGQGGAGYGYTF.

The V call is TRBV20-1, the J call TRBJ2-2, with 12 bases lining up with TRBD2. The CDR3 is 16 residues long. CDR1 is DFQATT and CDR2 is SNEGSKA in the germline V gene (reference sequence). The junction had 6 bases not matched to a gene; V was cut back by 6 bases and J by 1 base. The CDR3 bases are TGCAGTGCCAGACTAGCGGGAGTGCGGAACACCGGGGAGCTGTTTTTT. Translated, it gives CSARLAGVRNTGELFF.

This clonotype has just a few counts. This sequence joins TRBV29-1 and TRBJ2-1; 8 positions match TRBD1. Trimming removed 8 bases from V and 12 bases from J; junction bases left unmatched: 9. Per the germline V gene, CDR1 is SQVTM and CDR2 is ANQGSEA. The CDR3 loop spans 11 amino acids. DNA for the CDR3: TGCAGCCCGACGGACAGGGTGGGGCAGTTCTTC. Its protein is CSPTDRVGQFF.